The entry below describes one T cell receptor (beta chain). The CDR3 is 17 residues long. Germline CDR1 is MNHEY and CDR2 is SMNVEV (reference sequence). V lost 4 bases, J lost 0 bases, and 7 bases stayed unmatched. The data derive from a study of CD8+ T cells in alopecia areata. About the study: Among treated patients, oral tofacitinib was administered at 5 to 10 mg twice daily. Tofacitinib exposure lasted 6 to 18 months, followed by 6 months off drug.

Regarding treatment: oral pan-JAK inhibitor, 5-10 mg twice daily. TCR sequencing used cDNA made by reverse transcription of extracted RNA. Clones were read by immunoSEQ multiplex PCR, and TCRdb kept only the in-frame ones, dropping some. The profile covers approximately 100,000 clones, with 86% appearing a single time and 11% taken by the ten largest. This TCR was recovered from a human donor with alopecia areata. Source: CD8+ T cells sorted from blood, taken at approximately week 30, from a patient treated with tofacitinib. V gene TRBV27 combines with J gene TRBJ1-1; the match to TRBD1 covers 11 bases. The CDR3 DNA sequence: TGTGCCAGCAGTTCTTACAAGGACAGGGGGCTGAACACTGAAGCTTTCTTT. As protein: CASSSYKDRGLNTEAFF.